This T cell receptor beta chain was identified during a study of blood T cells in healthy people across ages (dated by TCRdb to about 2015). In the study overall: In model experiments, template switching captured roughly one uniquely barcoded TCR beta cDNA molecule for every two T cells. Age-related changes in TCR beta repertoire diversity were measured in the study by deep sequencing normalized with unique cDNA molecular identifiers. Donors were grouped into four age groups: young (average 16 years), middle-aged (around 39), aged (around 56) and long-lived (just over 80). To avoid experimental bias, donors of different ages were spread randomly across the sequencing lanes. For two donors (one aged 18 to 30 and one aged 80 or older), the study analyzed two additional independent replicas of 1 million unique cDNA reads from the same blood draw. Findings and caveats that apply to the study as a whole: Compared with the aged group, more naive CD4+ T cells, fewer expanded clones and increased TCR diversity were shown by the long-lived group, suggesting age selection. The percentage of naive T cells measured by flow cytometry correlated strongly with observed TCR beta diversity. As age increased, observed TCR beta diversity per million T cells dropped in a roughly linear way, and a significant reduction was already evident by age 40. Estimates of total diversity from one million sequenced T cells were regarded as lower bounds and underestimates. The CMV infection status of donors was not known, potentially confounding age-related changes in expanded clonotypes. Because profiling used bulk unsorted PBMCs, naive and antigen-experienced compartments could not be compared conclusively.

Library construction relied on 5' RACE. A second PCR of 7 to 11 cycles was performed with a sample-barcoded 5' primer and a J-beta primer mix. Each TCR beta cDNA molecule received a unique molecular identifier from a template-switch 5' adaptor carrying 12 random nucleotides. Each sample yielded at least 3 million CDR3-containing paired-end reads. First-strand cDNA synthesis was performed from all RNA using the Mint cDNA synthesis kit, with priming by a TRBC-specific oligonucleotide. All cDNA was treated with uracil-DNA glycosylase and then went through a first 18-cycle PCR with the universal primers M1SS and BC2_uni_R. The source study handled its data this way. Each sample was normalized by randomly selecting 1 million high-quality reads, each carrying a distinct molecular identifier. Instead of being binned into consensus sequences, reads with shared molecular identifiers were discarded. CDR3 identification, clonotype clustering and error correction used MiTCR with a Q25 quality threshold and the strictest error-elimination algorithm. A nonparametric unseen species model using Euler transformation provided a lower-bound estimate of total TCR beta diversity. TCRdb reran the public reads through fastp at Q25 and MiXCR, keeping productive beta chains. Every distinct CDR3 protein forms one entry, paired with its most common genes and DNA. The V and J calls and clone size are TCRdb's, not the authors'. For this sample there are fewer than 2,000,000 distinct CDR3 sequences; roughly two fifths appear just once. Of the sample, around 23% is held by the ten largest clones.

Systemically healthy Caucasian individuals from Russia, approximately 39 in total and aged about 6 to 95 years, were included as donors. Each donor gave approximately 9.4 milliliters of peripheral blood, drawn into EDTA-treated Vacutainer tubes. Ficoll-Paque density-gradient centrifugation was used to isolate PBMCs, with at least 7 million per sample. Trizol reagent was used to extract total RNA from PBMCs, with at least 6 micrograms per sample. Naive CD45RAhigh/CD27high T cell percentages were measured by flow cytometry on a PBMC aliquot from every donor. V drops 8 bases and J drops 2 bases, leaving 15 bases in between. Reading from cysteine to phenylalanine, the CDR3 counts 14 amino acids. The entry retains the CDR3 DNA only, 42 bases that are in frame from base 1. This clonotype has a handful of counts. Which antigen it targets is not known. Within one base of it there is no much larger clone, and no base qualities were kept.

This sequence originates from a human donor in good health. Input material: blood. The sequence is built from TRBV12-3 or TRBV12-4 and TRBJ1-2; the D gene is perhaps TRBD1, on 6 matching bases. CDR3 loop: CASLLQGQNYGYTF. The nucleotide sequence is TGTGCCAGCCTGTTACAGGGCCAGAACTATGGCTACACCTTC.